These 18 T cell receptor beta chains were all obtained from the same sample, sequenced in a study of CD8 T cells in Susac syndrome. Reverse transcription of roughly 0.45 to 1 ug RNA used random hexamers. TCRdb re-called the immunoSEQ multiplex PCR reads with MiXCR, one entry per CDR3 protein. The repertoire has 250,000 to 300,000 distinct CDR3 sequences, about 85% of them found once; the top ten carry approximately 0.11%. The sequencing input was CD8+ T cells from PBMCs. The source of these receptors is a human donor with multiple sclerosis.

The J gene is TRBJ1-1, the V gene TRBV7-9, with unresolved D. Per the germline V gene, CDR1 is SEHNR and CDR2 is FQNEAQ (reference sequence). Trimming left V 1 base short and J 5 bases short, with 8 bases between. The CDR3 loop spans 13 amino acids. The CDR3 spells CASSLDSPTEAFF. The CDR3 coding sequence is TGTGCCAGCAGCTTAGACAGTCCTACTGAAGCTTTCTTT.

The V call is TRBV5-1, the J call TRBJ2-1, with a possible D match to TRBD2 (6 bases). CDR3 length: 14 residues. V gave up 5 bases and J gave up 3 bases, with 12 bases separating them. The germline CDR1 and CDR2 sequences are SGHRS and YFSETQ. CDR3 region: CASSDLADYNEQFF. The DNA of the CDR3 is TGCGCCAGCAGTGATTTAGCGGACTACAATGAGCAGTTCTTC. Full variable domain (remainder filled in from reference TRBV5-1 and TRBJ2-1): KAGVTQTPRYLIKTRGQQVTLSCSPISGHRSVSWYQQTPGQGLQFLFEYFSETQRNKGNFPGRFSGRQFSNSRSEMNVSTLELGDSALYLCASSDLADYNEQFFGPGTRLTVL.

The V and J genes are TRBV12-3 or TRBV12-4 and TRBJ1-2; no reliable D call. This CDR3 is built from 14 residues. Trimming cost V 6 bases and J 6 bases, with 17 bases left between them. In DNA form, the CDR3 reads TGTGCCAGCAGGGAACGGGATGGCTTTAATGGCTACACCTTC. This sequence encodes CASRERDGFNGYTF.

The chain recombines TRBV12-3 or TRBV12-4 with TRBJ2-5; 7 nucleotides align to TRBD2. After removal of 6 bases from V and 5 bases from J, the junction contained 6 bases not matched to a gene. The CDR3 spans 13 residues. CDR3 sequence: CASSRGLEETQYF. The CDR3 DNA follows: TGTGCCAGCAGCCGCGGACTAGAGGAGACCCAGTACTTC.

V and J are TRBV7-6 and TRBJ1-3, with D perhaps TRBD1 (6 bases). The CDR3 spans 17 residues. Trimming pared 5 bases from V and 0 bases from J, leaving 17 bases between. CDR1 and CDR2 (germline): SGHVS, FNYEAQ. CDR3 amino acids: CASSAYPGALSGNTIYF. The CDR3 nucleotides are TGTGCCAGCAGCGCCTACCCAGGGGCCCTCTCTGGAAACACCATATATTTT.

The V call is TRBV19, the J call TRBJ2-3, with D possibly matching TRBD2 (6 bases). Germline CDR1 is LNHDA and CDR2 is SQIVND (reference sequence). The CDR3 is 16 residues long. V shed 5 bases and J shed 2 bases, with 17 bases lying between them. CDR3 sequence reads: CASSLWTGETTDTQYF. The CDR3 coding sequence is TGTGCCAGTAGTTTGTGGACGGGAGAGACCACAGATACGCAGTATTTT.

The chain links TRBV9 to TRBJ1-5; perhaps TRBD1 as D (5 bases). The CDR3 length is 13 residues. Germline lookup yields CDR1 SGDLS and CDR2 YYNGEE. With 4 bases removed from V and 2 bases from J, the gap between germline ends came to 7 bases. CDR3 coding DNA: TGTGCCAGCAGCCGGGACGGCAATCAGCCCCAGCATTTT. Protein: CASSRDGNQPQHF.

The J gene is TRBJ2-1, the V gene TRBV30, with TRBD2 matching over 14 bases. Germline-derived CDR1 and CDR2 are GTSNPN and SVGIG (reference sequence). The CDR3 loop spans 15 amino acids. V was clipped by 2 bases and J by 7 bases; unmatched bases: 4. This chain's CDR3 is CAWSLGTSGRNEQFF. CDR3 DNA: TGTGCCTGGAGTTTAGGGACTAGCGGGAGAAATGAGCAGTTCTTC.

The chain carries TRBV6-5 and TRBJ1-6; D unclear. Trimming removed 0 bases from V and 11 bases from J, with 14 bases in between. CDR1 and CDR2 from the germline V gene are MNHEY and SVGAGI. The CDR3 extends over 15 amino acids. As DNA, the CDR3 is TGTGCCAGCAGTTACTCGTCGGGGAGCGGTACACCCCTCCACTTT. The encoded protein is CASSYSSGSGTPLHF.

This chain links TRBV15 with TRBJ1-5; D is unclear. Per the germline V gene, CDR1 is LNHNV and CDR2 is YYDKDF (reference sequence). This CDR3 is 15 amino acids long. V lost 5 bases and J lost 10, with 21 bases in between. Here the CDR3 DNA reads TGTGCCACCAGCGGCGGTTCAGACATGGCGAGTCCCCAGCATTTT. Encoded protein: CATSGGSDMASPQHF.

On this clonotype itself: The junction differs from germline at one of its ends, possibly a read error. This chain connects TRBV5-6 to TRBJ2-1; TRBD2 agrees at 8 bases. This CDR3 has 15 residues. Germline V CDR1 and CDR2: SGHDT, YYEEEE. The CDR3 DNA reads TGTGCCAGCAGCGGCGGGGGGAGCTCCCACAATGAGCAGTTCTTC. The encoded protein is CASSGGGSSHNEQFF.

The CDR3 DNA is TGTGCCAGCAGCTTAGTGCTAGCAGGGTACAATGAGCAGTTCTTC. This codes for CASSLVLAGYNEQFF. This rearrangement joins TRBV7-9 to TRBJ2-1; the D call may be TRBD1 or TRBD2 (5 bases each). The CDR3 extends over 15 amino acids. The V end lost 1 base, the J end lost 4 bases, and 11 bases lay between the germline ends. Germline-derived CDR1 and CDR2 are SEHNR and FQNEAQ (reference sequence).

The CDR3 spells CASSRGGLGHEQFF. The CDR3 region has the DNA TGTGCCAGCAGTCGAGGAGGACTGGGGCATGAGCAGTTCTTC. The gene calls are TRBV27 and TRBJ2-1; perhaps D is TRBD1 or TRBD2 (5 bases each). The CDR3 totals 14 residues. CDR1 is MNHEY, CDR2 SMNVEV, per germline (reference sequence). Trimming pared 5 bases from V and 8 bases from J, leaving 16 bases between.

This chain links TRBV18 with TRBJ1-5; no firm D call. Trimming removed 1 base from V and 3 bases from J, with 7 bases in between. Germline CDR1 is KGHSH and CDR2 is LQKENI. This CDR3 spans 14 amino acids. CDR3 region: CASSPQQLNQPQHF. Written as DNA, the CDR3 is TGTGCCAGCTCACCACAACAGCTCAATCAGCCCCAGCATTTT.

The chain carries TRBV27 and TRBJ2-7; 11 bases fit TRBD1. The CDR3 spans 14 residues. Unmatched junction bases numbered 3, after V lost 5 bases and J lost 3 bases. The germline CDR1 and CDR2 sequences are MNHEY and SMNVEV (reference sequence). The CDR3 loop reads CASSRDRGYYEQYF. DNA for the CDR3: TGTGCCAGCAGTCGGGACAGGGGGTACTACGAGCAGTACTTC.

This chain connects TRBV20-1 to TRBJ2-7, with 7 bases lining up with TRBD1. This CDR3 is 10 amino acids long. Germline values: CDR1 DFQATT, CDR2 SNEGSKA (reference sequence). V shed 6 bases, J shed 6 bases, and the junction held 2 bases outside the gene matches. The CDR3 bases are TGCAGTGCACAGGGGCTCGAGCAGTACTTC. This encodes CSAQGLEQYF.

This clonotype turned up a few times. This chain uses TRBV9 with TRBJ2-1, with TRBD1 as a possible D gene (5 bases). CDR1 SGDLS and CDR2 YYNGEE come from the germline V gene. The CDR3 totals 15 residues. Trimming pared 0 bases from V and 2 bases from J, leaving 9 bases between. The CDR3 coding sequence is TGTGCCAGCAGCGTAGGGGGCAACACCTACAATGAGCAGTTCTTC. It specifies CASSVGGNTYNEQFF. The full variable domain, with the rest looked up from reference TRBV9 and TRBJ2-1, is DSGVTQTPKHLITATGQRVTLRCSPRSGDLSVYWYQQSLDQGLQFLIQYYNGEERAKGNILERFSAQQFPDLHSELNLSSLELGDSALYFCASSVGGNTYNEQFFGPGTRLTVL.

In this sample, this clonotype turned up once. This sequence joins TRBV23-1 and TRBJ2-6, with a possible D match to TRBD2 (5 bases). TRBV23-1 is assigned to the ORF class and has an uncertain function. This CDR3 has 17 amino acids. Trimming took 8 bases from V and 0 from J, leaving 17 bases between them. CDR3 sequence (DNA): TGCGCCAGCCCCACGGCGGGCCCCAACTCTGGGGCCAACGTCCTGACTTTC. Its translation: CASPTAGPNSGANVLTF.